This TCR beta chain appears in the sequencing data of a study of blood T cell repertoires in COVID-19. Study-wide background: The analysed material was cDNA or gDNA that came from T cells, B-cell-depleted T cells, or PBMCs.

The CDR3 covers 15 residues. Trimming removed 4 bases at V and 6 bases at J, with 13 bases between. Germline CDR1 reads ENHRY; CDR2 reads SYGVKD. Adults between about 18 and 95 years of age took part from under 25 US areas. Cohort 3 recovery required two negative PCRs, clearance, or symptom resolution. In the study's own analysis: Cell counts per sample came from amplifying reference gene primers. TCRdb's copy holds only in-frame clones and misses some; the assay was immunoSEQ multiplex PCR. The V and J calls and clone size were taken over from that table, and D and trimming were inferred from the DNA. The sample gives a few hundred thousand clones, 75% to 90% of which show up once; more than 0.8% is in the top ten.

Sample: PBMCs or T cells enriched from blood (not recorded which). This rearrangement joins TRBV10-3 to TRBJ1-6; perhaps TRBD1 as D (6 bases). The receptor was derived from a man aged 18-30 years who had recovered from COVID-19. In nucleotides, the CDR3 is TGTGCCATCAGTGTGGGGGGGCAAGGTAATTCACCCCTCCACTTT. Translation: CAISVGGQGNSPLHF.